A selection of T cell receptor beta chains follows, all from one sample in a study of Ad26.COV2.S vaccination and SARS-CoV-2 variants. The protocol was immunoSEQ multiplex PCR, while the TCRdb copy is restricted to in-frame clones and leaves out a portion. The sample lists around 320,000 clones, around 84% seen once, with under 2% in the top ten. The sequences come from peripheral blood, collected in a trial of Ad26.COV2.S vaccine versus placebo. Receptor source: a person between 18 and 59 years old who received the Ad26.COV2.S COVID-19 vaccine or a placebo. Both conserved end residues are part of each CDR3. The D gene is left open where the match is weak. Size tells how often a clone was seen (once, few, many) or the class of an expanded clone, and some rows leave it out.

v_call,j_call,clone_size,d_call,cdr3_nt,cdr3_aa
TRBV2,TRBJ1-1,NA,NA,TGTGCCAGCATGGTCAGAGGGAACACTGAAGCTTTCTTT,CASMVRGNTEAFF
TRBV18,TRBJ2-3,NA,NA,TGTGCCAGCTCACCATGGGAAGATACGCAGTATTTT,CASSPWEDTQYF
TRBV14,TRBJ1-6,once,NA,TGTGCCAGCAGCCTTAGACAGTTACAGCAACCCCTCCACTTT,CASSLRQLQQPLHF
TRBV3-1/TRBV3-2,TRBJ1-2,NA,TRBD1,TGTGCCAGCAGCCAAGATAGGACAGGGGGCCGTGGCTACACCTTC,CASSQDRTGGRGYTF
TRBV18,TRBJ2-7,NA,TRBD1,TGTGCCAGCTCACCACCGGACAGGACAAATGAGCAGTACTTC,CASSPPDRTNEQYF
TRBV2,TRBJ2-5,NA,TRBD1,TGTGCCAGCAGGGCCGGGACAGGGGACGAGACCCAGTACTTC,CASRAGTGDETQYF
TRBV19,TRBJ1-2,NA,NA,TGTGCCAGTAGTAAAGGTACAGCCAGCTATGGCTACACCTTC,CASSKGTASYGYTF
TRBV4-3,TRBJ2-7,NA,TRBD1,TGCGCCAGCAGCCGGGACAGGGAAAACTACGAGCAGTACTTC,CASSRDRENYEQYF
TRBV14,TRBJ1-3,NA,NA,TGTGCCAGCAGCCAGGGGACACCTGGAAACACCATATATTTT,CASSQGTPGNTIYF
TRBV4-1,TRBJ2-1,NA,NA,TGCGCCAGCAGCCAAGCTGGGACGACCCGGTTCTTC,CASSQAGTTRFF
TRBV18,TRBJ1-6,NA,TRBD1,TGTGCCAGCTCACCACCGGGACAGGGACTGGGAGGGACCTCACCCCTCCACTTT,CASSPPGQGLGGTSPLHF
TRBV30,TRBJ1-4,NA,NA,TGTGCCTGGGCGGGAGGGCGTAATGAAAAACTGTTTTTT,CAWAGGRNEKLFF
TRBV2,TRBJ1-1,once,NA,TGTGCCAGCAGCTATCATGGGTATACTGAAGCTTTCTTT,CASSYHGYTEAFF
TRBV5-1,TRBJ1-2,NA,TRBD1,TGCGCCAGCAGCTTGGCGCCGGACAGGGCCTTCTATGGCTACACCTTC,CASSLAPDRAFYGYTF
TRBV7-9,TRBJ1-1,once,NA,TGTGCCAGCAGCTTACTGGGGCTGAACACTGAAGCTTTCTTT,CASSLLGLNTEAFF
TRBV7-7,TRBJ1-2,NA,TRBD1,TGTGCCAGCAGCTTAGGTACAGAAGGACAGGGGGCGCCAGGGAACTATGGCTACACCTTC,CASSLGTEGQGAPGNYGYTF
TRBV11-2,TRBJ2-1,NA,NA,TGTGCCAGCAGCCCCTTCCCCACCAGGGCTCGGGAAAATGAGCAGTTCTTC,CASSPFPTRARENEQFF
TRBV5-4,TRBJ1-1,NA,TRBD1,TGTGCCAGCAGCTTGGCCCCGGACAGGGGTACTGAAGCTTTCTTT,CASSLAPDRGTEAFF
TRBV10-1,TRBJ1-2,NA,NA,TGCGCCAGCAACTATTTTCGTTATGGCTACACCTTC,CASNYFRYGYTF
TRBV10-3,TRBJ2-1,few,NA,TGTGCCATCAGTGAGTCCGGAAAGAATGAGCAGTTCTTC,CAISESGKNEQFF
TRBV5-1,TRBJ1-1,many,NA,TGCGCCAGCAGCTGGAGGGGGGGCGCCGTGAACACTGAAGCTTTCTTT,CASSWRGGAVNTEAFF
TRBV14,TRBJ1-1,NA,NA,TGTGCCAGCAGCCAAGATTATCCTAGAAGGAGAATGAACACTGAAGCTTTCTTT,CASSQDYPRRRMNTEAFF